This T cell receptor beta chain was obtained from a study of regulatory T cells in long-lasting Graves disease. Study background: Persistence in Graves' disease denoted antithyroid drug use beyond 5 years alongside positive TSH receptor antibodies.

As for time point: persistent/refractory GD, antithyroid drugs over 5 years with positive TRAb. From PBMCs, RNA was extracted and then used to make the TCR library. HTBI primers from iRepertoire and Arm-PCR of CDR3 regions yielded the TCR beta libraries. MiXCR, applied by TCRdb to the multiplex PCR reads, yields one record per CDR3 protein. This table has a few hundred thousand distinct CDR3 sequences, approximately 21% appearing once. This clonotype was seen a handful of times. The trim removed 0 bases at V and 0 bases at J, leaving 12 bases unmatched. This CDR3 comprises 18 residues. Germline CDR1 is GTSNPN and CDR2 is SVGIG (reference sequence).

The receptor's source is a female donor with Graves disease. The sequencing here drew on peripheral blood mononuclear cells (PBMCs), taken when the disease was refractory, from a patient treated with antithyroid drugs. The J gene is TRBJ2-7, the V gene TRBV30; 9 positions match TRBD2. CDR3 bases: TGTGCCTGGAGTGTATGGTTACTAGCGGGTCCTAGCTCCTACGAGCAGTACTTC. Translated, it gives CAWSVWLLAGPSSYEQYF. Looking up the rest from reference TRBV30 and TRBJ2-7 gives the full variable domain: SQTIHQWPATLVQPVGSPLSLECTVEGTSNPNLYWYRQAAGRGLQLLFYSVGIGQISSEVPQNLSASRPQDRQFILSSKKLLLSDSGFYLCAWSVWLLAGPSSYEQYFGPGTRLTVT.